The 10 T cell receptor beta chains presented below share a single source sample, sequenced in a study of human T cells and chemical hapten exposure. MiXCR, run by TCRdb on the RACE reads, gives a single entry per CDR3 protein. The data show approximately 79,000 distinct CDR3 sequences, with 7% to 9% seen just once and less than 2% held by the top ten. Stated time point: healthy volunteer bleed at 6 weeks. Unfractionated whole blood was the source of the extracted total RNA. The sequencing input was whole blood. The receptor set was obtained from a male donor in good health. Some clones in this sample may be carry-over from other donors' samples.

DNA for the CDR3: TGTGCCAGCAGCCAACCCGGGACAGAGTACAATGAGCAGTTCTTC. Translated, it gives CASSQPGTEYNEQFF. V gene TRBV14 combines with J gene TRBJ2-1; 7 nucleotides line up with TRBD1. From germline, CDR1 is SGHDN and CDR2 FVKESK. The CDR3 has 15 residues. V was pared by 2 bases and J by 4 bases, with 5 bases of the junction left unmatched.

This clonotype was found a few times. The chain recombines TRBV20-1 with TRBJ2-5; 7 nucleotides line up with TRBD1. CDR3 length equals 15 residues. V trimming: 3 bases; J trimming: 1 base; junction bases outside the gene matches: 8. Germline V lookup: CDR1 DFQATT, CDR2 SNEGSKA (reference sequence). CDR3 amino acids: CSASHGQGVQETQYF. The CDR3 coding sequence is TGCAGTGCTAGTCATGGTCAGGGGGTCCAAGAGACCCAGTACTTC.

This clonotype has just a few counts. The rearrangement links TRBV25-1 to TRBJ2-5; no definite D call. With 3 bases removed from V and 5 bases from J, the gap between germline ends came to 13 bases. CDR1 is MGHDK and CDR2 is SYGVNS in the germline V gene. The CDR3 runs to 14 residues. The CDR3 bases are TGTGCCAGCAGTGACCTCACAGAGCCGGAGACCCAGTACTTC. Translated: CASSDLTEPETQYF.

CDR3 coding DNA: TGTGCCAGCAGTTTTCGGTGGGACGACTACGAGCAGTACTTC. As protein: CASSFRWDDYEQYF. The chain carries TRBV12-3 or TRBV12-4 and TRBJ2-7; D tentatively fits TRBD1 or TRBD2 (5 bases each). Trimming took 3 bases from V and 3 from J, leaving 12 bases between them. The CDR3 is 14 amino acids.

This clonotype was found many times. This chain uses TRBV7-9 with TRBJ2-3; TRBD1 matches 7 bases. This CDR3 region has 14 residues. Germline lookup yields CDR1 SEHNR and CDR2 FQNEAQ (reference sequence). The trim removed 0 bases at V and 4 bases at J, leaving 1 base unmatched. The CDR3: CASSLAGQSDTQYF. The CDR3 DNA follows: TGTGCCAGCAGCTTAGCGGGACAGTCAGATACGCAGTATTTT.

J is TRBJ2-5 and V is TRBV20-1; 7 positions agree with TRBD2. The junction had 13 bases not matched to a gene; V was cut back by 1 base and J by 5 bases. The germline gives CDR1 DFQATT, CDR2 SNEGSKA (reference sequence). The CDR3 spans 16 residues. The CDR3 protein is CSARGSASGGSETQYF. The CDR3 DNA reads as TGCAGTGCTAGAGGTTCCGCTAGCGGAGGAAGCGAGACCCAGTACTTC.

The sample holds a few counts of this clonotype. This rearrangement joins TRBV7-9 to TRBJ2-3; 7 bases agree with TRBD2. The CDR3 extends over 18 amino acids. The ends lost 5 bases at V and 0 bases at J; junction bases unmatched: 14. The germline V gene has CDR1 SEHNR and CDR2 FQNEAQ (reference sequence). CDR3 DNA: TGTGCCAGCAGCGGCCGGGTGGCTAGCGGTACTAGCACAGATACGCAGTATTTT. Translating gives CASSGRVASGTSTDTQYF.

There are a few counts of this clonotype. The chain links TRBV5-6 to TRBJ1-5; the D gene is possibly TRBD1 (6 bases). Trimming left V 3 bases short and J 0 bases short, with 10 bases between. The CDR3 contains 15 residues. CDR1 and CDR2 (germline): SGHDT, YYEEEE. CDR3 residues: CASSSSDSSNQPQHF. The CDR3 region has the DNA TGTGCCAGCAGCTCCTCGGACAGTAGCAATCAGCCCCAGCATTTT.

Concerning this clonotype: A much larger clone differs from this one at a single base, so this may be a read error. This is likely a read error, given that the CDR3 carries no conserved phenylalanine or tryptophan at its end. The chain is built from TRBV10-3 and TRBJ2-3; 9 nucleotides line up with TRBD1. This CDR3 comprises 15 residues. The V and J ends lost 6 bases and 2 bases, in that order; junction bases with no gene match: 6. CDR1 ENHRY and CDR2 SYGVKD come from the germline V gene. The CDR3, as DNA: TGTGCCATCAGGGGGACAGGGTCCCCCACAGATACGCAGTATCTT. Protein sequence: CAIRGTGSPTDTQYL.

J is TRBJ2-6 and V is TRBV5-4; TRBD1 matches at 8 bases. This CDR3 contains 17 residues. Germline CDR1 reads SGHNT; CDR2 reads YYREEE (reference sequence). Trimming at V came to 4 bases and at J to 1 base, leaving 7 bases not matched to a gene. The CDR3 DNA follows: TGTGCCAGCAGCCCGCTGACAGGGGCGTCTGGGGCCAACGTCCTGACTTTC. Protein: CASSPLTGASGANVLTF.